The 27 T cell receptor beta chains reported below all come from one sample, sequenced in a study of T-cell memory formation after mild COVID-19. TCRdb re-called the 5' RACE reads with MiXCR, one entry per CDR3 protein. Of about 210,000 distinct CDR3 sequences in the sample, roughly a tenth were seen once. Input material: PBMCs or a T cell subset sorted from them (not recorded which). All receptors derive from a man in his late teens or twenties who had mild COVID-19 (a few samples of this study predate the infection). Cell type and time point are not known.

This clonotype was observed a handful of times. The V call is TRBV7-9, the J call TRBJ2-1; TRBD2 matches at 9 bases. V lost 5 bases and J lost 9; bases outside the gene matches: 11. CDR3 length: 15 amino acids. Germline CDR1 SEHNR, CDR2 FQNEAQ (reference sequence). CDR3 amino acids: CASSPSSGAGGEQFF. In nucleotides, the CDR3 is TGTGCCAGCAGCCCCTCTAGCGGGGCTGGGGGTGAGCAGTTCTTC.

This rearrangement joins TRBV4-3 to TRBJ2-2, with 7 bases fitting TRBD1. The CDR3 length is 19 residues. Unmatched junction bases numbered 16, after V lost 2 bases and J lost 4 bases. Germline CDR1 LGHNA, CDR2 YSLEER. The CDR3 spells CASSQYPPRGGVATGELFF. The CDR3 DNA reads as TGCGCCAGCAGCCAATACCCACCCAGAGGGGGCGTCGCCACCGGGGAGCTGTTTTTT.

This clonotype was seen more than once but under ten times. The chain links TRBV9 to TRBJ1-1; D call uncertain. From germline, CDR1 is SGDLS and CDR2 YYNGEE. Deletions cut 4 bases from V and 4 bases from J, with 14 bases between. CDR3 length equals 14 residues. CDR3 residues: CASSPQVGGTEAFF. For the CDR3, the DNA is TGTGCCAGCAGCCCCCAGGTAGGAGGCACTGAAGCTTTCTTT.

The rearrangement joins TRBV4-1 to TRBJ2-1; TRBD1 matches at 11 bases. Looked up from germline, CDR1 is MGHRA and CDR2 is YSYEKL. V dropped 5 bases and J dropped 8; count of bases not matched to a gene: 11. CDR3 length: 16 amino acids. The CDR3 region is CASSYTLGQGDHEQFF. CDR3 in DNA: TGCGCCAGCAGCTACACCTTGGGACAGGGGGACCATGAGCAGTTCTTC.

This clonotype was counted between two and nine times. V and J are TRBV5-1 and TRBJ2-7; TRBD1 matches 12 bases. V trimming: 0 bases; J trimming: 6 bases; junction bases outside the gene matches: 4. This CDR3 contains 15 residues. In germline, CDR1 is SGHRS, CDR2 YFSETQ. CDR3 in amino acids: CASSLVGTGGSEQYF. DNA of the CDR3: TGCGCCAGCAGCTTGGTTGGGACAGGGGGCTCCGAGCAGTACTTC.

The table lists this clonotype with a few counts. The chain employs TRBV7-9 and TRBJ2-1, with no clear D. This CDR3 has 13 amino acids. Trimming removed 2 bases at V and 5 bases at J, with 7 bases between. Germline V CDR1 and CDR2: SEHNR, FQNEAQ (reference sequence). As DNA, the CDR3 is TGTGCCAGCAGCTTACGCCAGAACAATGAGCAGTTCTTC. As protein: CASSLRQNNEQFF.

This clonotype was observed many times. The rearrangement joins TRBV4-3 to TRBJ2-2, with D perhaps assigned TRBD1 or TRBD2 (5 bases each). V dropped 0 bases and J dropped 0 bases, with 14 bases sitting between them. Germline V CDR1 and CDR2: LGHNA, YSLEER. The CDR3 is made up of 18 amino acids. CDR3 region: CASSQEGIGATNTGELFF. The CDR3, as DNA: TGCGCCAGCAGCCAAGAAGGAATCGGGGCCACGAACACCGGGGAGCTGTTTTTT.

Only a few counts were recorded for this clonotype. The chain carries TRBV5-6 and TRBJ1-2; D is unclear. The CDR3 sequence is 12 residues long. With 0 bases removed from V and 7 bases from J, the gap between germline ends came to 7 bases. The germline V gene has CDR1 SGHDT and CDR2 YYEEEE. The CDR3 reads CASSLDIRGYTF. The DNA of the CDR3 is TGTGCCAGCAGCTTGGATATACGTGGCTACACCTTC.

The sample holds a few counts of this clonotype. The chain combines TRBV5-1 with TRBJ1-6; D is possibly TRBD1 (5 bases). Trimming took 0 bases from V and 8 from J, leaving 12 bases between them. The CDR3 consists of 15 residues. In germline, CDR1 is SGHRS, CDR2 YFSETQ. CDR3 amino acids: CASSLGGDGDSPLHF. The CDR3 DNA reads TGCGCCAGCAGCTTGGGAGGGGACGGGGATTCACCCCTCCACTTT. The variable domain in full, completed from reference TRBV5-1 and TRBJ1-6, reads KAGVTQTPRYLIKTRGQQVTLSCSPISGHRSVSWYQQTPGQGLQFLFEYFSETQRNKGNFPGRFSGRQFSNSRSEMNVSTLELGDSALYLCASSLGGDGDSPLHFGNGTRLTVT.

This clonotype has more than one count but fewer than ten. The DNA of the CDR3 is TGTGCCAGCAGCTCGTTAGGGGGGGGGAGAGGGAGACCCGGGGAGCTGTTTTTT. Amino acid sequence: CASSSLGGGRGRPGELFF. The chain carries TRBV7-2 and TRBJ2-2; tentative D call: TRBD2 (7 bases). CDR1 is SGHTA, CDR2 FQGNSA, per germline. The V and J ends lost 4 bases and 6 bases respectively, with 24 bases between them. The CDR3 loop spans 18 amino acids.

The chain is built from TRBV5-1 and TRBJ2-5; no firm D call. The length of the CDR3 is 15 residues. Germline values: CDR1 SGHRS, CDR2 YFSETQ. V lost 1 base and J lost 5, with 15 bases in between. For the CDR3, the DNA is TGCGCCAGCAGCTTGATAGGTACTATCGGGGAGACCCAGTACTTC. Its translation: CASSLIGTIGETQYF.

This chain connects TRBV7-9 to TRBJ2-5; TRBD1 agrees at 9 bases. The germline V gene encodes CDR1 SEHNR and CDR2 FQNEAQ (reference sequence). Trimming cost V 7 bases and J 2 bases; bases outside gene matches: 11. This CDR3 is 16 amino acids long. The CDR3 loop is CASTPSGTGIQETQYF. CDR3 DNA: TGTGCCAGCACCCCTTCCGGGACAGGGATACAAGAGACCCAGTACTTC.

The chain couples TRBV20-1 to TRBJ2-2; D gene uncertain. The V gene's germline CDR1 is DFQATT and CDR2 SNEGSKA (reference sequence). The CDR3 spans 14 residues. V was cut by 3 bases and J by 4 bases, with 12 bases left in between. The CDR3, as DNA: TGCAGTGCTAGTCTCCGGGCCCTCACCGGGGAGCTGTTTTTT. It is translated as CSASLRALTGELFF.

This clonotype was counted ten times or more. J is TRBJ2-5 and V is TRBV12-3 or TRBV12-4; 7 bases agree with TRBD2. The ends lost 2 bases at V and 5 bases at J; junction bases unmatched: 5. CDR3 length equals 14 residues. In DNA, the CDR3 is TGTGCCAGCAGTTTAAGGGAGGGGCTGGAGACCCAGTACTTC. Protein sequence: CASSLREGLETQYF.

This chain joins TRBV12-3 or TRBV12-4 and TRBJ2-1, with a weak D call TRBD1 (5 bases). Between the trimmed V and J ends, which lost 7 bases and 6 bases, there was a span of 22 bases. The length of the CDR3 is 16 residues. The CDR3 protein is CASTRTGWGGINEQFF. In nucleotides, the CDR3 is TGTGCCAGCACACGAACGGGCTGGGGCGGCATCAATGAGCAGTTCTTC.

This clonotype was detected many times. This chain uses TRBV4-1 with TRBJ2-3; no reliable D call. The CDR3 extends over 14 amino acids. Trimming shortened V by 4 bases and J by 6 bases, and 14 bases separated the two germline ends. Germline loops: CDR1 MGHRA, CDR2 YSYEKL. The CDR3 spells CASSRPLQSDTQYF. CDR3 nucleotide sequence: TGCGCCAGCAGCCGCCCCCTGCAATCGGATACGCAGTATTTT.

This clonotype was found a few times. This chain connects TRBV2 to TRBJ1-5, with D unclear. This CDR3 contains 14 residues. From germline, CDR1 is SNHLY and CDR2 FYNNEI. With 6 bases removed from V and 6 bases from J, the gap between germline ends came to 15 bases. CDR3 protein: CASRFITPFQPQHF. For the CDR3, the DNA is TGTGCCAGCAGGTTTATCACGCCCTTTCAGCCCCAGCATTTT.

The rearrangement uses TRBV7-9 and TRBJ2-3, with D maybe TRBD1 (8 bases). This CDR3 region has 14 residues. Germline V gene sequence: CDR1 SEHNR, CDR2 FQNEAQ (reference sequence). V lost 2 bases and J lost 5, with 11 bases in between. The CDR3 protein is CASSLNRGGDTQYF. In DNA form, the CDR3 reads TGTGCCAGCAGCTTAAACAGGGGGGGAGATACGCAGTATTTT. Drawing the rest from reference TRBV7-9 and TRBJ2-3, the complete variable domain is DTGVSQNPRHKITKRGQNVTFRCDPISEHNRLYWYRQTLGQGPEFLTYFQNEAQLEKSRLLSDRFSAERPKGSFSTLEIQRTEQGDSAMYLCASSLNRGGDTQYFGPGTRLTVL.

In this sample, this clonotype turned up a few times. V and J are TRBV6-2 or TRBV6-3 and TRBJ1-5, with D perhaps TRBD1 (6 bases). The CDR3 contains 12 residues. Germline V gives CDR1 MNHEY, CDR2 SVGEGT. The V end was cut by 6 bases, the J end by 10 bases, with 13 bases between. CDR3 amino acids: CASSEDSLPQHF. The CDR3 nucleotides are TGTGCCAGCAGCGAGGACAGTTTACCCCAGCATTTT.

The J gene is TRBJ1-1, the V gene TRBV7-9, with D uncertain. Trimming removed 5 bases from V and 8 bases from J, with 18 bases in between. The CDR3 is 14 amino acids. In germline, CDR1 is SEHNR, CDR2 FQNEAQ (reference sequence). CDR3 sequence reads: CASSRGMAVKEAFF. In DNA, the CDR3 is TGTGCCAGCAGCCGCGGGATGGCGGTTAAAGAAGCTTTCTTT. Full variable domain (missing parts from reference TRBV7-9 and TRBJ1-1): DTGVSQNPRHKITKRGQNVTFRCDPISEHNRLYWYRQTLGQGPEFLTYFQNEAQLEKSRLLSDRFSAERPKGSFSTLEIQRTEQGDSAMYLCASSRGMAVKEAFFGQGTRLTVV.

This clonotype appeared a few times. V gene TRBV5-1 combines with J gene TRBJ1-6; D unresolved. CDR3 length: 15 amino acids. Trimming removed 6 bases at V and 5 bases at J, with 15 bases between. Germline V gene sequence: CDR1 SGHRS, CDR2 YFSETQ. Here the CDR3 reads CASKVVGSDNSPLHF. In DNA form, the CDR3 reads TGCGCCAGCAAGGTGGTGGGGTCCGATAATTCACCCCTCCACTTT. Drawing the rest from reference TRBV5-1 and TRBJ1-6, the complete variable domain is KAGVTQTPRYLIKTRGQQVTLSCSPISGHRSVSWYQQTPGQGLQFLFEYFSETQRNKGNFPGRFSGRQFSNSRSEMNVSTLELGDSALYLCASKVVGSDNSPLHFGNGTRLTVT.

This clonotype was detected a few times. V usage is TRBV11-3 and J usage is TRBJ2-5, with 9 positions matching TRBD1. CDR3 length: 14 residues. J was trimmed by 5 bases and V by 5 bases; bases with no gene match: 6. Germline V gene lookup returns CDR1 SGHNT and CDR2 YENEEA. CDR3 DNA: TGTGCCAGCAGCACCTGGACAGGGGACGAGACCCAGTACTTC. As protein: CASSTWTGDETQYF.

This clonotype was observed a handful of times. CDR3 in DNA: TGCGCCAGCAGCTCGGACAGACCTCGAAACACTGAAGCTTTCTTT. Translation: CASSSDRPRNTEAFF. This rearrangement joins TRBV5-1 to TRBJ1-1, with D possibly TRBD1 on 6 matching bases. Per germline, CDR1 SGHRS and CDR2 YFSETQ. The CDR3 extends over 15 amino acids. Between the trimmed V and J ends, which lost 3 bases and 2 bases, there was a span of 14 bases.

The chain links TRBV29-1 to TRBJ2-5, with 10 nucleotides matching TRBD1. The trim removed 1 base at V and 5 bases at J, leaving 10 bases unmatched. This CDR3 comprises 16 residues. Germline-derived CDR1 and CDR2 are SQVTM and ANQGSEA. CDR3 in DNA: TGCAGCGTTGAAGGGAGGGACAGGGGTTGGTTGGAGACCCAGTACTTC. Amino acid sequence: CSVEGRDRGWLETQYF.

The gene calls are TRBV7-2 and TRBJ1-6; the D gene is possibly TRBD1 (5 bases). V lost 5 bases and J lost 13, with 18 bases in between. CDR1 and CDR2 (germline): SGHTA, FQGNSA. CDR3 length: 14 residues. The DNA of the CDR3 is TGTGCCAGCAGCCCGGGGGTTGATCTTTTGCCCCTCCACTTT. Its translation: CASSPGVDLLPLHF.

In this sample, this clonotype turned up a few times. The V and J genes are TRBV7-9 and TRBJ1-6; D unclear. The CDR3 is 15 amino acids. V was shortened by 2 bases and J by 5 bases, with 10 bases between the two germline ends. Per germline, CDR1 SEHNR and CDR2 FQNEAQ (reference sequence). In DNA, the CDR3 is TGTGCCAGCAGCTTACGGGGTGGGCATAATTCACCCCTCCACTTT. As protein: CASSLRGGHNSPLHF.

The sample holds many counts of this clonotype. The chain links TRBV6-5 to TRBJ2-1; 8 bases match TRBD1. This CDR3 has 15 residues. V was pared by 6 bases and J by 6 bases, with 10 bases of the junction left unmatched. Germline CDR1 and CDR2: MNHEY and SVGAGI. Here the CDR3 reads CASSSQGALGNEQFF. The CDR3 DNA sequence: TGTGCCAGCAGCTCCCAGGGGGCGCTTGGCAATGAGCAGTTCTTC.